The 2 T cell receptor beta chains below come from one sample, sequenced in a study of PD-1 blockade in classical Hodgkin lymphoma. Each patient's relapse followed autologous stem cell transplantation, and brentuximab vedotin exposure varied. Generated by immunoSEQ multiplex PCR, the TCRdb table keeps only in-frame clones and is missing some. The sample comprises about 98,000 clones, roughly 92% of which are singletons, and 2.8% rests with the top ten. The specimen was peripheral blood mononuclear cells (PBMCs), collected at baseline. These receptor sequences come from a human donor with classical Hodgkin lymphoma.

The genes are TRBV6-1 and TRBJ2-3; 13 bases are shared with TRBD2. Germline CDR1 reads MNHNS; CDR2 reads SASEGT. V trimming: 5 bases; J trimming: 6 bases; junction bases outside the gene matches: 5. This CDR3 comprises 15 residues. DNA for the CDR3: TGTGCCAGCAGTTCGACTAGCGGGAGGCCTGATACGCAGTATTTT. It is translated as CASSSTSGRPDTQYF.

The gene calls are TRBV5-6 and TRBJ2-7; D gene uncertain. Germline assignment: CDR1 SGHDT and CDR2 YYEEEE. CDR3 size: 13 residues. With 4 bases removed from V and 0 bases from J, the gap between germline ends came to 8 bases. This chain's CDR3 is CASSVGNSYEQYF. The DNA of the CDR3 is TGTGCCAGCAGCGTCGGAAACTCCTACGAGCAGTACTTC.